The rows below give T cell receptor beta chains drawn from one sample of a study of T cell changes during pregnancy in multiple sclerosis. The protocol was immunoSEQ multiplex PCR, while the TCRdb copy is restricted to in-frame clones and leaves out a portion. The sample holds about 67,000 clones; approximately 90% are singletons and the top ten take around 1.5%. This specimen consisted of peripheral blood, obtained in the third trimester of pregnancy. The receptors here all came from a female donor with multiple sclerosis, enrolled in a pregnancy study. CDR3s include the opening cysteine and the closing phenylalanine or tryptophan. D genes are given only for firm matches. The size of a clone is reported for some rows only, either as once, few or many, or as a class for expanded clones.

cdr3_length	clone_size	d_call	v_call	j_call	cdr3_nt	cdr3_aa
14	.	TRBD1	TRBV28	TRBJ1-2	TGTGCCAGCAGTTCTCAGGGGGCGGGGTATGGCTACACCTTC	CASSSQGAGYGYTF
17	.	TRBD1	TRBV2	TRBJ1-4	TGTGCCAGCAGTGGCTTGGGACAGGGGATGGGCGGTGAAAAACTGTTTTTT	CASSGLGQGMGGEKLFF
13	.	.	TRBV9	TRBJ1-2	TGTGCCAGCAGCGCCACGTTCGGTAATGGCTACACCTTC	CASSATFGNGYTF
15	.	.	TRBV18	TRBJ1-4	TGTGCCAGCTCACGTCCGGGGGCAACTAATGAAAAACTGTTTTTT	CASSRPGATNEKLFF
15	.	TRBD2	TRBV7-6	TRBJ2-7	TGTGCCAGCAGCTTAGATCCAACTAGCGAAGACGAGCAGTACTTC	CASSLDPTSEDEQYF
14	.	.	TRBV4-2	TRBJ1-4	TGTGCCAGCAGGAGGGATGAAACTAATGAAAAACTGTTTTTT	CASRRDETNEKLFF
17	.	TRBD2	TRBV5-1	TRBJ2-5	TGCGCCAGCAGCGATACCCCGGGGGGGGCGAGTGGAGAGACCCAGTACTTC	CASSDTPGGASGETQYF
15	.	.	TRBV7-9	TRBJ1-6	TGTGCCAGCAGCTTAGAGGGAGGCTTAGGGTCACCCCTCCACTTT	CASSLEGGLGSPLHF
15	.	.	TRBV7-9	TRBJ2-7	TGTGCCAGCAGCTTGCCCACTCGGGGAGTTTACGAGCAGTACTTC	CASSLPTRGVYEQYF
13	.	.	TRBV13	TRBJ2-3	TGTGCCAGCAGCTCCCATCGGGGAGATACGCAGTATTTT	CASSSHRGDTQYF
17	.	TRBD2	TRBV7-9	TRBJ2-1	TGTGCCAGCAGCTTATGGGCGGGAGGCTGGTCTCACAATGAGCAGTTCTTC	CASSLWAGGWSHNEQFF
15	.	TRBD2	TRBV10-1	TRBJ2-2	TGCGCCAGCAGGCCAGGACTAGCGGACACCGGGGAGCTGTTTTTT	CASRPGLADTGELFF
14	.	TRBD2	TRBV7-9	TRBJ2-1	TGTGCCAGCAGCCAGACTAGCGGGGCCAATGAGCAGTTCTTC	CASSQTSGANEQFF
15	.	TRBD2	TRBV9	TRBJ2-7	TGTGCCAGCAGCCTTACTAGCGCCAGCTCCTACGAGCAGTACTTC	CASSLTSASSYEQYF
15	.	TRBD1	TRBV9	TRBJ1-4	TGTGCCAGCAGCGTACGTGGGACAGGGGTTGAAAAACTGTTTTTT	CASSVRGTGVEKLFF
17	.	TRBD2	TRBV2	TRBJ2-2	TGTGCCAGCAGTGAAGCTAGCGGGAGGACCCCCATCGGGGAGCTGTTTTTT	CASSEASGRTPIGELFF
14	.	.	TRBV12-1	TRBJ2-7	TGTGCCAGCAGCTTGAAGGATATCAGCGACGAGCAGTACTTC	CASSLKDISDEQYF
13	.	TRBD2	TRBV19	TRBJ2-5	TGTGCCAGTAGTGGGACTAGCGGAGAGACCCAGTACTTC	CASSGTSGETQYF
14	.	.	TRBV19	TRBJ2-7	TGTGCCAGTAGGGCGGGACAGAACTCCTACGAGCAGTACTTC	CASRAGQNSYEQYF
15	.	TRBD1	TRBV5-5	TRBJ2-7	TGTGCCAGCAGTTCCACAGGGGTCAAGAGTTACGAGCAGTACTTC	CASSSTGVKSYEQYF
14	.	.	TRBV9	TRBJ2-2	TGTGCCAGCAGCGTAGTCGGGAACACCGGGGAGCTGTTTTTT	CASSVVGNTGELFF
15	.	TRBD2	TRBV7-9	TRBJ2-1	TGTGCCAGCACCGGGACTAGTAGCTCCTACAATGAGCAGTTCTTC	CASTGTSSSYNEQFF
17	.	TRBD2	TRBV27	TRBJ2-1	TGTGCCAGCAGTTCCAACCGGGGACTAGCGGGAGTGAATGAGCAGTTCTTC	CASSSNRGLAGVNEQFF
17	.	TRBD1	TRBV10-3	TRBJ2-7	TGTGCCAGCCAGACAGGGGGCACCCCCCGCGACTCCTACGAGCAGTACTTC	CASQTGGTPRDSYEQYF
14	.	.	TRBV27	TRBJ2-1	TGTGCCAGACAGGCTACGAGCTCCTACAATGAGCAGTTCTTC	CARQATSSYNEQFF
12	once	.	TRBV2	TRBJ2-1	TGTGCCCGGGAAAGGGGGGGAGTTGAGCAGTTCTTC	CARERGGVEQFF